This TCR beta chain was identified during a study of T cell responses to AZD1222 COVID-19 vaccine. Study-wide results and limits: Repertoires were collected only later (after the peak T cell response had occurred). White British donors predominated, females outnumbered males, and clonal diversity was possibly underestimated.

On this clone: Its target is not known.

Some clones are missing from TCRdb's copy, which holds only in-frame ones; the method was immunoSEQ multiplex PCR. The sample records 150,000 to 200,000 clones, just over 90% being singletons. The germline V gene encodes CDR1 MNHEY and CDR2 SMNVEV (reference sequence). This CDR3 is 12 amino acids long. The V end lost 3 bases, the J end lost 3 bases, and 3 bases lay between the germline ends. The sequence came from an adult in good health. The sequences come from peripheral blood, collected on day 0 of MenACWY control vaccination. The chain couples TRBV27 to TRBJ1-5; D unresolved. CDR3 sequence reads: CASSFANQPQHF. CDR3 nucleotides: TGTGCCAGCAGTTTTGCCAATCAGCCCCAGCATTTT.